This T cell receptor beta chain was profiled in a study of T cells in localized non-small cell lung cancer. Findings and limits, study-wide: Of the top 100 tumor clones, median approximately 50 were in adjacent lung, about 30 among its top 100. Only one tumor region was sequenced, so heterogeneity remains possible. Uninvolved adjacent lung showed higher T cell clonality than tumor.

Germline CDR1 is MNHNS and CDR2 is SASEGT. V trimming: 3 bases; J trimming: 4 bases; junction bases outside the gene matches: 9. CDR3 length equals 16 residues. As for this clone: The antigen remains undetermined.

Here immunoSEQ multiplex PCR was the method, and the copy in TCRdb shows in-frame clones only, minus some. The repertoire has around 41,000 clones, more than 70% of them found once; the top ten carry approximately 2.5%. This TCR came from an older female donor with stage I squamous cell lung carcinoma. The source material was peripheral blood, sampled before any cancer treatment. The chain links TRBV6-1 to TRBJ2-1; 7 nucleotides agree with TRBD1. The CDR3 here is CASSDPRQGPYNEQFF. In DNA, the CDR3 is TGTGCCAGCAGTGATCCTCGACAGGGACCTTACAATGAGCAGTTCTTC.